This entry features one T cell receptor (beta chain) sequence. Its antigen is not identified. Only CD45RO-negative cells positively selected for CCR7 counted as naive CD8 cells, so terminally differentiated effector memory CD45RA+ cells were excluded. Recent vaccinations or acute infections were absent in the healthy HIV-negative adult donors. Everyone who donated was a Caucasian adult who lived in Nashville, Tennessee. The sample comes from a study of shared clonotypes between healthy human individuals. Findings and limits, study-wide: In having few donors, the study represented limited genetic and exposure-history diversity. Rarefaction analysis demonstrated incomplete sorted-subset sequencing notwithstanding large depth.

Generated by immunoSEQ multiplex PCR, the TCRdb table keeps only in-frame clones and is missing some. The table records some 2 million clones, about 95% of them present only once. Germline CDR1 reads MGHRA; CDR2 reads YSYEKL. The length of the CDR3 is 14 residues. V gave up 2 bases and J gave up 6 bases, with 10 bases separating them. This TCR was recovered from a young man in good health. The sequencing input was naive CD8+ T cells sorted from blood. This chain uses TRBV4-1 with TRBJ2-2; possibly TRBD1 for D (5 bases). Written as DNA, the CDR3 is TGCGCCAGCAGCCAATCGACAGTAGCCGGGGAGCTGTTTTTT. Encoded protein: CASSQSTVAGELFF.